The clone carrying this T cell receptor beta chain was observed at least ten times. What it recognizes is unknown. This sample is drawn from a study of T-cell memory formation after mild COVID-19. Study as a whole: Clustering of TCRs was largely donor specific. Notes on the study in general: The study found balanced CD4/CD8 in clones contracting day 15 to 85 and a CD4+ lean in later expanders.

After 5'RACE with constant-segment primers, TCR alpha and TCR beta cDNA libraries carrying sample barcodes and UMIs were obtained. TCRdb passed the 5' RACE reads through MiXCR, listing each CDR3 protein once. Of hundreds of thousands of distinct CDR3 sequences listed, about a sixth are singletons. V gave up 5 bases and J gave up 4 bases, with 13 bases separating them. Germline CDR1 reads SGHVS; CDR2 reads FNYEAQ. This CDR3 spans 14 amino acids. J is TRBJ2-3 and V is TRBV7-6, with a weak D call TRBD2 (5 bases). Sequencing used PBMCs or a T cell subset sorted from them (not recorded which). The sequence was obtained from a man in his late teens or twenties who had mild COVID-19 (a few samples of this study predate the infection). Cell type and time point are not known. Here the CDR3 DNA reads TGTGCCAGCAGCATAAGACGGGGTGCAGATACGCAGTATTTT. Translating gives CASSIRRGADTQYF.